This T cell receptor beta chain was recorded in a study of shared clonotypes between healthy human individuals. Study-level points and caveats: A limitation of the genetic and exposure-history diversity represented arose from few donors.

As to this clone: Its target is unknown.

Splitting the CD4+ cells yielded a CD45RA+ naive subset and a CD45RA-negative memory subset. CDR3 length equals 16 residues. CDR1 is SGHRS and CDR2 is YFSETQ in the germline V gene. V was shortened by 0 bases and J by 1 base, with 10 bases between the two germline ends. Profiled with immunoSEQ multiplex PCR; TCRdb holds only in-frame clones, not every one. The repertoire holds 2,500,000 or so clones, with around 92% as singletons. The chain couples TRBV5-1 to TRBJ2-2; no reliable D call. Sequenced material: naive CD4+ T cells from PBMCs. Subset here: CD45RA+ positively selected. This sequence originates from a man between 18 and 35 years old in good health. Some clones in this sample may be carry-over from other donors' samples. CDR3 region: CASSLAPQLNTGELFF. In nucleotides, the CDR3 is TGCGCCAGCAGCTTGGCCCCGCAGCTGAACACCGGGGAGCTGTTTTTT.